The clone carrying this T cell receptor beta chain was counted ten times or more. The source of the sample is a study of T cells in Graves' hyperthyroidism and ophthalmopathy. Amplified TCR beta CDR3 regions came from RNA transcripts. An initial round of RT-PCR targeting the TCR CDR3 relied on the HTBI primer set. TCRdb re-analysed the multiplex PCR reads in MiXCR, keeping a single row per CDR3 protein. This sample has around 350,000 distinct CDR3 sequences, with over 12% found just once. Exclusion criteria comprised uncontrolled infection, other autoimmune disease, pregnancy or lactation. The CDR3 length is 15 residues. Per germline, CDR1 MDHEN and CDR2 SYDVKM. Trimming removed 4 bases from V and 4 bases from J; junction bases left unmatched: 5.

This TCR was sampled from an older woman with Graves' ophthalmopathy. The sequencing input was blood. This chain connects TRBV28 to TRBJ2-5, with TRBD1 identical over 11 bases. CDR3 amino acids: CASSSSGTGGETQYF. The CDR3 DNA is TGTGCCAGCAGTTCCTCCGGGACAGGGGGAGAGACCCAGTACTTC. The full variable domain, its missing parts supplied by reference TRBV28 and TRBJ2-5, is DVKVTQSSRYLVKRTGEKVFLECVQDMDHENMFWYRQDPGLGLRLIYFSYDVKMKEKGDIPEGYSVSREKKERFSLILESASTNQTSMYLCASSSSGTGGETQYFGPGTRLLVL.